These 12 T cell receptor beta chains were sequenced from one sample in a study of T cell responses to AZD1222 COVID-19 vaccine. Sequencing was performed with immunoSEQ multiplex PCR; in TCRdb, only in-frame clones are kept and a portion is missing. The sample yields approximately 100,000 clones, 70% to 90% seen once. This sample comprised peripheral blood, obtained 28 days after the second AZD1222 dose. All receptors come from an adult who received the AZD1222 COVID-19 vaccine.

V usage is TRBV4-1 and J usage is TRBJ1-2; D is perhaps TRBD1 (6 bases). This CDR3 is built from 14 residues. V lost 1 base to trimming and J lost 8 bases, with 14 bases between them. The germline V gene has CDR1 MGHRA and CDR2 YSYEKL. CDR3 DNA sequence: TGCGCCAGCAGCCAAGGGGGGACATGGTGGGGCTACACCTTC. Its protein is CASSQGGTWWGYTF.

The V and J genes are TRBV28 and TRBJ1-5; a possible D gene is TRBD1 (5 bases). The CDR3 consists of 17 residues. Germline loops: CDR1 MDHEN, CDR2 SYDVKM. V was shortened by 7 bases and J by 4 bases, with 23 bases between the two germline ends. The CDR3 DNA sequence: TGTGCCAGCACTGCCGGGGCCGTCTTCCCCCCAAATCAGCCCCAGCATTTT. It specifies CASTAGAVFPPNQPQHF.

Here the CDR3 DNA reads TGTGCCAGCTCACCCGGACAGGCTCCTCTCGGTCAGCCCCAGCATTTT. Residues: CASSPGQAPLGQPQHF. J is TRBJ1-5 and V is TRBV18, with TRBD1 identical over 7 bases. The CDR3 contains 16 residues. Unmatched junction bases numbered 11, after V lost 3 bases and J lost 6 bases. Germline CDR1 KGHSH, CDR2 LQKENI.

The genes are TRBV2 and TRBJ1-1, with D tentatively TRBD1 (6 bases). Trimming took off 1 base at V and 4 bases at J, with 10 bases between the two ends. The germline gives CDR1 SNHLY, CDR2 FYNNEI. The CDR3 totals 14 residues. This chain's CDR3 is CASSEGQVITEAFF. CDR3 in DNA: TGTGCCAGCAGTGAAGGACAGGTGATCACTGAAGCTTTCTTT.

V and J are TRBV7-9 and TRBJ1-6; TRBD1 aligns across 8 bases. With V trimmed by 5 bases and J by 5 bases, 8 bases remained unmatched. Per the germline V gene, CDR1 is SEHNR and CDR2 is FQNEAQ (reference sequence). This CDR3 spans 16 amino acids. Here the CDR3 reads CASSIYRGENNSPLHF. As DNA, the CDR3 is TGTGCCAGCAGCATTTACAGGGGGGAAAATAATTCACCCCTCCACTTT.

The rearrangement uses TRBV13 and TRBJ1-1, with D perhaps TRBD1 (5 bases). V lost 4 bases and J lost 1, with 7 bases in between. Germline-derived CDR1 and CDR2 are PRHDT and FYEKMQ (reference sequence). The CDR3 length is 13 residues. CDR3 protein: CASSSTANTEAFF. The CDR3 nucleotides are TGTGCCAGCAGCTCGACAGCGAACACTGAAGCTTTCTTT.

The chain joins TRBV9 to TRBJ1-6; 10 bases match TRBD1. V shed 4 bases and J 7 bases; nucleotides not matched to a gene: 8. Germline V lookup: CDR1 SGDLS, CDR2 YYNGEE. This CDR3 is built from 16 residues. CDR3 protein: CASSPGGDRGNSPLHF. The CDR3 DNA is TGTGCCAGCAGCCCTGGAGGGGACAGGGGCAATTCACCCCTCCACTTT.

For the CDR3, the DNA is TGCGCCAGCAGCTTGGAGGGCAGGCCCCTGGGCACTGAAGCTTTCTTT. Its translation is CASSLEGRPLGTEAFF. The chain links TRBV5-1 to TRBJ1-1; D unresolved. The CDR3 covers 16 residues. The germline V gene has CDR1 SGHRS and CDR2 YFSETQ. The ends were cut back, 0 bases at V and 4 bases at J, with 16 bases in the middle. Complete variable domain (other parts from reference TRBV5-1 and TRBJ1-1): KAGVTQTPRYLIKTRGQQVTLSCSPISGHRSVSWYQQTPGQGLQFLFEYFSETQRNKGNFPGRFSGRQFSNSRSEMNVSTLELGDSALYLCASSLEGRPLGTEAFFGQGTRLTVV.

The CDR3 DNA sequence: TGTGCCAGCAGTTTGGTGGGAGGGTACCGAGAGACCCAGTACTTC. Its protein is CASSLVGGYRETQYF. V gene TRBV28 combines with J gene TRBJ2-5, with TRBD2 identical over 7 bases. Per the germline V gene, CDR1 is MDHEN and CDR2 is SYDVKM. V lost 3 bases, J lost 4 bases, and 8 bases stayed unmatched. CDR3 length: 15 amino acids.

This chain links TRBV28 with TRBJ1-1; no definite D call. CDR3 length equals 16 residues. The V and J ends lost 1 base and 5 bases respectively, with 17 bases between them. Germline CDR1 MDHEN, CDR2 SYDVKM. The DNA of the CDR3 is TGTGCCAGCAGTTTATTCCCAGACGGTGTGGGGACTGAAGCTTTCTTT. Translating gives CASSLFPDGVGTEAFF. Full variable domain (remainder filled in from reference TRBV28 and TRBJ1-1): DVKVTQSSRYLVKRTGEKVFLECVQDMDHENMFWYRQDPGLGLRLIYFSYDVKMKEKGDIPEGYSVSREKKERFSLILESASTNQTSMYLCASSLFPDGVGTEAFFGQGTRLTVV.

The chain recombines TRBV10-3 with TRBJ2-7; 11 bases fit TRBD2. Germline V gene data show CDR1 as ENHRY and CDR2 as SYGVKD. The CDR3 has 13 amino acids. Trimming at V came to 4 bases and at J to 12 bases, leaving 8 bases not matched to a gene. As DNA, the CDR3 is TGTGCCATCAGTGGATCCTCTAGCGGGGGGTCGTACTTC. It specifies CAISGSSSGGSYF.

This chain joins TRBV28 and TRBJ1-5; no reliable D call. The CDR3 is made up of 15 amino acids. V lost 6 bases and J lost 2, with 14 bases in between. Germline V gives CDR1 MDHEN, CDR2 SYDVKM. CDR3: CASSWVTAGNQPQHF. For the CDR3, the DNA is TGTGCCAGCAGCTGGGTGACGGCAGGCAATCAGCCCCAGCATTTT.